This T cell receptor (beta chain) was sequenced for a study of blood T cell repertoires in COVID-19. Study as a whole: Specimens from acute and convalescent COVID-19 originated in the United States, Italy and Spain. T cells, B-cell-depleted T cells, or PBMCs provided the cDNA or gDNA that served as material.

Original handling: Researchers report that nucleated cell counts were estimated from reference gene primer amplification. Sequencing used immunoSEQ multiplex PCR; TCRdb keeps in-frame clones, though not all of them. The V and J calls and clone size come from that table; D and trimming were worked out from the DNA. The sample contains over 150,000 clones, 91% of which appear only once. The germline V gene has CDR1 KGHDR and CDR2 SFDVKD. The CDR3 consists of 15 residues. V was clipped by 4 bases and J by 2 bases; unmatched bases: 1. The V call is TRBV24-1, the J call TRBJ2-2; 9 bases match TRBD2. Specimen: peripheral blood. This clonotype was obtained from a man between 50 and 59 years old with acute or convalescent COVID-19. The CDR3 loop is CATSEAGGNTGELFF. In DNA, the CDR3 is TGTGCCACCAGTGAAGCGGGAGGTAACACCGGGGAGCTGTTTTTT.